This entry features one T cell receptor (beta chain) sequence. Methods used by the authors: It was from reference gene primer amplification that nucleated cell counts were estimated. Some clones are missing from TCRdb's copy, which holds only in-frame ones; the method was immunoSEQ multiplex PCR. The DNA was the basis for D and trimming; V, J and clone size are from that table. The sample records over 200,000 clones, about four fifths being singletons. These data belong to a study of blood T cell repertoires in COVID-19. Turning to the study itself: Collection of acute and convalescent COVID-19 samples took place in the United States, Italy and Spain.

Sequencing was done on a sample of peripheral blood. This clonotype was obtained from a woman in her 50s with acute or convalescent COVID-19.

CDR3 bases: TGTGCCAGCGCCCGGCTAGTGTCCTACGAGCAGTACTTC. It yields the protein CASARLVSYEQYF. The chain uses TRBV12-3 or TRBV12-4 and TRBJ2-7; no reliable D call. V was pared by 8 bases and J by 1 base, with 12 bases between. The CDR3 covers 13 residues.